This T cell receptor (beta chain) was observed in a study of T cells in Graves' hyperthyroidism and ophthalmopathy. Study-wide context: Peripheral blood sampling occurred at initial diagnosis, before any treatment.

Per the germline V gene, CDR1 is MNHNS and CDR2 is SASEGT. CDR3 length: 15 residues. The V segment lost 2 bases and the J segment 8 bases; nucleotides outside the gene matches: 5. Patients with uncontrolled infections, other autoimmune diseases, pregnancy or lactation were excluded. The PBMCs had their origin in less than 13 ml of fresh peripheral blood. Amplification targeted TCR beta CDR3 regions from RNA transcripts. Carried out on the TCR CDR3, a first-round RT-PCR used the HTBI primer set. MiXCR was run by TCRdb on the multiplex PCR reads, yielding one entry per CDR3 protein. The data hold hundreds of thousands of distinct CDR3 sequences, with roughly 13% observed a single time.

J is TRBJ2-2 and V is TRBV6-1; TRBD2 matches 10 bases. This TCR derives from a woman in her forties with Graves' ophthalmopathy. Sample: blood. CDR3 DNA sequence: TGTGCCAGCAGTGAACGTATGGGACTAGCGGGGGAGCTGTTTTTT. Encoded protein: CASSERMGLAGELFF.